This TCR beta chain derives from a study of T cells in Graves' hyperthyroidism and ophthalmopathy. This CDR3 region has 13 residues. The germline gives CDR1 MNHEY, CDR2 SMNVEV (reference sequence). Details on this clonotype: One end of the junction is discordant with germline, which a read error may explain.

Authors of the study amplified TCR beta CDR3 regions from RNA transcripts. TCR CDR3 regions were first amplified by RT-PCR with HTBI primers. TCRdb analysed the multiplex PCR reads with MiXCR anew, one entry per CDR3 protein. The table has about 560,000 distinct CDR3 sequences, 15% to 17% seen once. The clonotype was recovered from a woman aged 30 to 39 with Graves' hyperthyroidism. The specimen was blood. This chain uses TRBV27 with TRBJ2-3; D possibly corresponds to TRBD1 (6 bases). The CDR3 loop reads CASSLAGADTEYF. The CDR3 DNA reads as TGTGCCAGCAGTTTAGCAGGGGCAGATACGGAGTATTTT.